A selection of T cell receptor beta chains follows, all from one sample in a study of shared clonotypes between healthy human individuals. Some clones are missing from TCRdb's copy, which holds only in-frame ones; the method was immunoSEQ multiplex PCR. Of hundreds of thousands of clones listed, 72% are singletons. Sequences were obtained from memory CD4+ T cells sorted from blood. The receptors here all came from a woman in her twenties or thirties in good health. Both conserved end residues are part of each CDR3. The D gene is left open where the match is weak. Some rows have no size entry. The others give once, few or many, or a class for an expanded clone.

TRBD1,TRBV10-2,.,TRBJ2-7,CATSERDRFYEQYF,TGCGCCACCTCCGAAAGGGACAGGTTCTACGAGCAGTACTTC
TRBD1,TRBV4-1,.,TRBJ2-3,CASSHESGQGISRTQYF,TGCGCCAGCAGCCATGAGTCGGGACAGGGTATATCTCGGACGCAGTATTTT
TRBD1,TRBV2,.,TRBJ1-6,CAERDSRNSPLHF,TGTGCCGAACGGGACAGCCGAAATTCACCCCTCCACTTT
.,TRBV7-9,many,TRBJ2-3,CASSPKGPDTQYF,TGTGCCAGCAGCCCAAAAGGCCCCGATACGCAGTATTTT
.,TRBV11-1,.,TRBJ1-1,CASSLVDSLNTEAFF,TGTGCCAGCAGCTTAGTAGACAGCTTGAACACTGAAGCTTTCTTT
.,TRBV5-1,.,TRBJ2-2,CASSLAAPNTGELFF,TGCGCCAGCAGCTTGGCTGCCCCGAACACCGGGGAGCTGTTTTTT
.,TRBV4-2,.,TRBJ2-3,CASSVSVVDTQYF,TGTGCCAGCAGCGTGTCGGTCGTAGATACGCAGTATTTT
TRBD1,TRBV28,.,TRBJ2-5,CASNPQGAVETQYF,TGTGCCAGCAACCCTCAGGGGGCTGTAGAGACCCAGTACTTC
TRBD1,TRBV7-9,.,TRBJ1-2,CASSLFSGGNYGYTF,TGTGCCAGCAGCTTATTTTCAGGGGGCAACTATGGCTACACCTTC
.,TRBV4-2,.,TRBJ1-5,CASSQGDLQPQHF,TGTGCCAGCAGCCAAGGGGATCTTCAGCCCCAGCATTTT
TRBD1,TRBV27,.,TRBJ1-2,CASSFQGAGGYTF,TGTGCCAGCAGTTTTCAGGGGGCAGGGGGCTACACCTTC
.,TRBV7-8,.,TRBJ1-2,CASSLGSRQGGYTF,TGTGCCAGCAGCTTAGGGTCGCGGCAGGGTGGCTACACCTTC
TRBD2,TRBV7-9,few,TRBJ2-3,CASRDSGRPLTDTQYF,TGTGCCAGCAGGGATAGCGGGAGGCCGCTAACAGATACGCAGTATTTT
.,TRBV9,once,TRBJ2-2,CASSARSTGELFF,TGTGCCAGCAGCGCCAGGAGCACCGGGGAGCTGTTTTTT
TRBD1,TRBV11-2,few,TRBJ2-2,CASSTDRVAGELFF,TGTGCCAGCAGCACAGACAGGGTGGCCGGGGAGCTGTTTTTT
.,TRBV30,few,TRBJ2-2,CALSIGSGTGELFF,TGTGCCCTCTCTATCGGGTCAGGCACCGGGGAGCTGTTTTTT
TRBD2,TRBV4-1,.,TRBJ2-5,CASSQATSGRWETQYF,TGCGCCAGCAGCCAAGCAACTAGCGGGAGGTGGGAGACCCAGTACTTC
TRBD1,TRBV5-8,.,TRBJ1-5,CASSLFGQGNQPQHF,TGTGCCAGCAGCTTGTTCGGACAGGGAAATCAGCCCCAGCATTTT
TRBD2,TRBV19,.,TRBJ2-1,CASSLAGTSGTHEQFF,TGTGCCAGTAGTTTAGCCGGGACTAGCGGGACCCATGAGCAGTTCTTC
.,TRBV11-2,once,TRBJ1-1,CASSFGGGQQNTEAFF,TGTGCCAGCAGCTTCGGGGGCGGACAGCAGAACACTGAAGCTTTCTTT
TRBD2,TRBV10-2,.,TRBJ2-3,CASSDLAGVRTDTQYF,TGCGCCAGCAGTGACCTAGCGGGAGTCCGTACAGATACGCAGTATTTT
.,TRBV2,.,TRBJ2-7,CAGGTFGSYEQYF,TGTGCCGGAGGGACTTTCGGCTCCTACGAGCAGTACTTC
.,TRBV11-2,.,TRBJ2-7,CASSFVGTVGEQYF,TGTGCCAGCAGCTTCGTAGGGACTGTGGGCGAGCAGTACTTC
TRBD2,TRBV29-1,.,TRBJ2-7,CSVQRDSYEQYF,TGCAGCGTTCAGCGGGACTCCTACGAGCAGTACTTC
.,TRBV19,.,TRBJ1-1,CASSGLGQTMNTEAFF,TGTGCCAGTAGTGGGCTAGGTCAGACCATGAACACTGAAGCTTTCTTT
.,TRBV5-1,.,TRBJ2-1,CASSLGTVDDEQFF,TGCGCCAGCAGCTTGGGGACGGTGGACGATGAGCAGTTCTTC
.,TRBV7-2,once,TRBJ2-7,CASSNSAAATKKDYEQYF,TGTGCCAGCAGCAACTCCGCGGCGGCTACTAAGAAGGACTACGAGCAGTACTTC
.,TRBV5-1,.,TRBJ2-7,CASSLGGASDYEQYF,TGCGCCAGCAGCTTGGGTGGGGCTAGCGATTACGAGCAGTACTTC
.,TRBV28,many,TRBJ2-7,CASSSGSTGEQYF,TGTGCCAGCAGTTCCGGTTCGACGGGAGAGCAGTACTTC
.,TRBV28,.,TRBJ2-3,CASSLSRFQDTQYF,TGTGCCAGCAGTTTAAGTCGGTTCCAAGATACGCAGTATTTT
.,TRBV30,.,TRBJ1-6,CAWKGDVNSPLHF,TGTGCCTGGAAGGGGGATGTAAATTCACCCCTCCACTTT
.,TRBV6-1,.,TRBJ1-1,CASSSYMNTEAFF,TGTGCCAGCTCTTCCTACATGAACACTGAAGCTTTCTTT
.,TRBV19,.,TRBJ2-6,CASSRAGASGANVLTF,TGTGCCAGTAGTAGGGCCGGGGCATCTGGGGCCAACGTCCTGACTTTC
.,TRBV28,.,TRBJ1-2,CASSPGGYGYTF,TGTGCCAGCAGTCCGGGAGGCTATGGCTACACCTTC
.,TRBV14,.,TRBJ2-2,CASRPDYNTGELFF,TGTGCCAGCAGGCCGGACTATAACACCGGGGAGCTGTTTTTT
.,TRBV19,few,TRBJ1-6,CATKEIYNSPLHF,TGTGCCACAAAGGAGATCTATAATTCACCCCTCCACTTT
TRBD1,TRBV5-1,.,TRBJ1-5,CASSEGQGGQPQHF,TGCGCCAGCAGCGAAGGACAGGGTGGACAGCCCCAGCATTTT
.,TRBV7-2,.,TRBJ2-7,CASSLEILREQYF,TGTGCCAGCAGCTTAGAGATTCTACGGGAGCAGTACTTC
TRBD1,TRBV6-1,.,TRBJ2-4,CASSEDGDRNIQYF,TGTGCCAGCAGTGAAGATGGGGACAGAAACATTCAGTACTTC
TRBD1,TRBV18,.,TRBJ2-6,CASSTGTGGTGANVLTF,TGTGCCAGCTCAACCGGGACAGGGGGGACTGGGGCCAACGTCCTGACTTTC
.,TRBV29-1,.,TRBJ2-1,CSVDKQGYNEQFF,TGCAGCGTTGATAAACAGGGTTACAATGAGCAGTTCTTC
.,TRBV9,.,TRBJ2-2,CASSNLGVTGELFF,TGTGCCAGCAGCAACCTCGGGGTCACCGGGGAGCTGTTTTTT
.,TRBV7-6,.,TRBJ2-1,CASSLGVSSDEQFF,TGTGCCAGCAGCTTAGGTGTCTCTTCCGATGAGCAGTTCTTC
TRBD1,TRBV27,.,TRBJ1-2,CASSPADRAVLGYTF,TGTGCCAGCAGTCCGGCGGACAGGGCGGTACTTGGCTACACCTTC
.,TRBV30,few,TRBJ2-7,CACVQLNLYEQYF,TGTGCCTGCGTCCAATTAAATCTCTACGAGCAGTACTTC
.,TRBV23-1,.,TRBJ2-5,CASSQSGQEKTQYF,TGCGCCAGCAGTCAATCGGGCCAGGAGAAGACCCAGTACTTC
TRBD1,TRBV18,.,TRBJ2-7,CASSMTGDEQYF,TGTGCCAGCTCTATGACAGGGGACGAGCAGTACTTC